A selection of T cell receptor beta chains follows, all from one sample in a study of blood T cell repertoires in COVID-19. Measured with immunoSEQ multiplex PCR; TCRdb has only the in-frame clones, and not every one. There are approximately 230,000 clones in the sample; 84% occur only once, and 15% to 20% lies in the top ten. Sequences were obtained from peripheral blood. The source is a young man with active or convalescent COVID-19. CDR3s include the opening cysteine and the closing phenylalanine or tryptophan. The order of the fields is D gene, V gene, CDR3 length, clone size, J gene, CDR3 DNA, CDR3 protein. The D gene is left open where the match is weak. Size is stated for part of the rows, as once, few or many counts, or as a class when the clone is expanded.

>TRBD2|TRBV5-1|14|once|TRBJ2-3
TGCGCCAGCAGACTAGCGGGACTCACAGATACGCAGTATTTT
CASRLAGLTDTQYF
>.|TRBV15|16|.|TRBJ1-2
TGTGCCACCAGCAGAGATTATCGGAACATAGCCTATGGCTACACCTTC
CATSRDYRNIAYGYTF
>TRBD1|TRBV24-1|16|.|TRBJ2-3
TGTGCCACCAGCCCAGAGACAGGGGCCGGAGGGGCGGCGCAGTATTTT
CATSPETGAGGAAQYF
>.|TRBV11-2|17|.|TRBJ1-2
TGTGCCAGCAGCTTACAACCGGGACACGACCTAATCTATGGCTACACCTTC
CASSLQPGHDLIYGYTF
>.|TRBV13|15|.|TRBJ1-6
TGTGCCAGCAGCCGCCGGACAGCTTATAATTCACCCCTCCACTTT
CASSRRTAYNSPLHF
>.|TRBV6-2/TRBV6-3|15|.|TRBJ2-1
TGTGCCAGCAGTTTGGGGAGGCTCTCCTACAATGAGCAGTTCTTC
CASSLGRLSYNEQFF
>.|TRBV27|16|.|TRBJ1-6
TGTGCCAGCACCTTACGACACGGGGGAAATAATTCACCCCTCCACTTT
CASTLRHGGNNSPLHF
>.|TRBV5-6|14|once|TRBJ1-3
TGTGCCAGCAGCTTGGCAAGTCGAGGGAACACCATATATTTT
CASSLASRGNTIYF
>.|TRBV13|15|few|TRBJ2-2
TGTGCCAGCAGCCCACAGGCAGGCTCGACCGGGGAGCTGTTTTTT
CASSPQAGSTGELFF
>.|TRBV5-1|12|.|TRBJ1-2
TGCGCCAGCAGGAGGGTTGGCTATGGCTACACCTTC
CASRRVGYGYTF
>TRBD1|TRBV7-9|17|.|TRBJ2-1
TGTGCCAGCAGCCCCCTCAGGGACAGCCCTTCCTACAATGAGCAGTTCTTC
CASSPLRDSPSYNEQFF
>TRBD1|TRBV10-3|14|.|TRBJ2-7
TGTGCCATCGGTGGGACAGGGAGCGCCTACGAGCAGTACTTC
CAIGGTGSAYEQYF
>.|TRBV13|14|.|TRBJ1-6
TGTGCCAGCAGCTCACAGCTCTATAATTCACCCCTCCACTTT
CASSSQLYNSPLHF
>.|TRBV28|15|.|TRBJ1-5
TGTGCCACCACGGGAGGGGAAGGGCGCAATCAGCCCCAGCATTTT
CATTGGEGRNQPQHF
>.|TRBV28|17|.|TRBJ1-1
TGTGCCAGCAGTTTGGTTGGTGTGCGGGCTATGAACACTGAAGCTTTCTTT
CASSLVGVRAMNTEAFF
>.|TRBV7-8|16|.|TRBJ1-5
TGTGCCAGCAGCTGGGGAGAGGGAATCCGCAATCAGCCCCAGCATTTT
CASSWGEGIRNQPQHF
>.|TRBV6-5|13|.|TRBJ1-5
TGTGCCCCCAATGGGGGGGAGGATCAGCCCCAGCATTTT
CAPNGGEDQPQHF
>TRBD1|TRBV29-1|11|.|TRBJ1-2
TGCAGCGTAGGACAGGTTCATGGCTACACCTTC
CSVGQVHGYTF
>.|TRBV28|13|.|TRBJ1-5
TGTGCCGCGAGCGGGGGCGTTTGGCAGCCCCAGCATTTT
CAASGGVWQPQHF
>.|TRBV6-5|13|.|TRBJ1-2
TGTGCCAGCAGCAAGACAGAACTCTATGGCTACACCTTC
CASSKTELYGYTF
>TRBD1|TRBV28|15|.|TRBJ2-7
TGTGCCAGCAGGGGGGAGGACAGGGGGAACCACGAGCAGTACTTC
CASRGEDRGNHEQYF
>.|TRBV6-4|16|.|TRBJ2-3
TGTGCCAGCAGTGACTCGAACCAGGGTGAGGCAGATACGCAGTATTTT
CASSDSNQGEADTQYF
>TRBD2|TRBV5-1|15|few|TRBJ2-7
TGCGCCAGCAGGTTAGCAGCGGGGGGACCCTACGAGCAGTACTTC
CASRLAAGGPYEQYF
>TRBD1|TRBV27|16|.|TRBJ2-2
TGTGCCAGCACTCCGCTGGGGACAGGGAACACCGGGGAGCTGTTTTTT
CASTPLGTGNTGELFF
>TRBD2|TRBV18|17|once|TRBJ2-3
TGTGCCAGCTCACCGGGGCTAGCGGGCCTCGGGAGGGATACGCAGTATTTT
CASSPGLAGLGRDTQYF
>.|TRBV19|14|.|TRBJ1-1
TGTGCCAGTACGAGGGTTCTCCTCAACACTGAAGCTTTCTTT
CASTRVLLNTEAFF
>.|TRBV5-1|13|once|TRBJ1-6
TGCGCCAGCAGCTTGGATTCCTTTTCACCCCTCCACTTT
CASSLDSFSPLHF
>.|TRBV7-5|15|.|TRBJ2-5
TGTGCCAGAAGCGTAGGGCGCGGGGACTCAGAGACCCAGTACTTC
CARSVGRGDSETQYF
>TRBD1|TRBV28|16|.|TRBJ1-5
TGTGCCAGCAGTTTATCGGGACAGGGAGAAAATCAGCCCCAGCATTTT
CASSLSGQGENQPQHF
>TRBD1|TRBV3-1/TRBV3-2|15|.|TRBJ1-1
TGTGCCAGCAGCCAAAGGGTGATACAGGGGACTGAAGCTTTCTTT
CASSQRVIQGTEAFF
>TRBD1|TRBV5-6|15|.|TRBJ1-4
TGTGCCAGCAGCTTCCCGGACAGGCTAGGTGAAAAACTGTTTTTT
CASSFPDRLGEKLFF
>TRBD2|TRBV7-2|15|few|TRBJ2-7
TGTGCCAGCAGCTTAGTTGGGACTAGCGGATACGAGCAGTACTTC
CASSLVGTSGYEQYF
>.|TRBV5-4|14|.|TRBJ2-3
TGTGCCAGCAGCTTGAGGAGGGAGGTAGATACGCAGTATTTT
CASSLRREVDTQYF
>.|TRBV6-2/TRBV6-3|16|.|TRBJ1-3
TGTGCCAGCAGCCCTTGGGACACAATCTCTGGAAACACCATATATTTT
CASSPWDTISGNTIYF
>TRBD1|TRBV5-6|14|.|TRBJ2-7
TGTGCCAGCAGCGGGACAGGGTCTTCCTACGAGCAGTACTTC
CASSGTGSSYEQYF
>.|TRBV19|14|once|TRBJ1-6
TGTGCCAGTAACCGAGCAGGGATGAATTCACCCCTCCACTTT
CASNRAGMNSPLHF
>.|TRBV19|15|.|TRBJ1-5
TGTGCCAGTAGTATGAGAGGATTCAGCAATCAGCCCCAGCATTTT
CASSMRGFSNQPQHF
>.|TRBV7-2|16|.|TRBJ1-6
TGTGCCAGCAGCTTAGACGGTCGCTCCTATAATTCACCCCTCCACTTT
CASSLDGRSYNSPLHF